This is a list of T cell receptor beta chains from one sample in a study of sequential checkpoint blockade in melanoma. TCRdb's table, derived via immunoSEQ multiplex PCR, lists solely in-frame clones and lacks some. The sample has 4,900 or so clones; approximately 39% are singletons. Sequencing used tumor tissue (inferred from file names), obtained from a patient given nivolumab and ipilimumab in sequence. The receptors here all came from a human donor with melanoma. Each CDR3 is given with its conserved first and last residue. The order of the fields is clone size, J gene, D gene, V gene, CDR3 protein, CDR3 DNA. The D gene is left open where the match is weak. Size values are once, few and many counts, or a class for expanded clones, and some rows have none.

>NA|TRBJ1-3|NA|TRBV13
CASSLALAGNTIYF
TGTGCCAGCAGCTTGGCCCTGGCGGGAAACACCATATATTTT
>once|TRBJ2-1|TRBD2|TRBV19
CASSRDLGLAGAEQFF
TGTGCCAGTAGTCGTGACCTCGGACTAGCGGGAGCTGAGCAGTTCTTC
>few|TRBJ1-1|TRBD1|TRBV29-1
CSVELRTGSTEAFF
TGCAGCGTTGAGCTTCGGACAGGGAGCACTGAAGCTTTCTTT
>few|TRBJ1-5|TRBD1|TRBV27
CASRRDRDNQPQHF
TGTGCCAGCAGAAGGGACAGGGACAATCAGCCCCAGCATTTT
>few|TRBJ2-7|NA|TRBV6-8
CASGPRLTRSYEQYF
TGTGCCAGCGGTCCGCGGCTAACACGTTCCTACGAGCAGTACTTC
>NA|TRBJ1-1|TRBD1|TRBV11-3
CASSLTGGRNTEAFF
TGTGCCAGCAGCTTAACAGGGGGTAGGAACACTGAAGCTTTCTTT
>NA|TRBJ2-1|TRBD2|TRBV30
CAWSVVLAGAYNEQFF
TGTGCCTGGAGTGTCGTGCTAGCGGGAGCCTACAATGAGCAGTTCTTC
>NA|TRBJ1-2|TRBD1|TRBV5-1
CASSLSVDRGEYGYTF
TGCGCCAGCAGCTTGTCAGTGGACAGGGGAGAGTATGGCTACACCTTC
>many|TRBJ2-5|TRBD1|TRBV11-3
CASSQGGQFQETQYF
TGTGCCAGCAGCCAAGGGGGACAGTTCCAAGAGACCCAGTACTTC
>NA|TRBJ1-1|NA|TRBV6-8
CASSSRDNMNTEAFF
TGTGCCAGCAGTTCCAGGGACAACATGAACACTGAAGCTTTCTTT
>few|TRBJ1-1|NA|TRBV6-8
CASRLTGNTEAFF
TGTGCCAGCAGACTCACGGGGAACACTGAAGCTTTCTTT
>few|TRBJ1-1|NA|TRBV6-8
CASSYSGTGTEAFF
TGTGCCAGCAGTTACTCTGGGACTGGGACTGAAGCTTTCTTT
>once|TRBJ2-1|TRBD2|TRBV19
CASSIPGGGYNEQFF
TGTGCCAGTAGTATCCCGGGAGGGGGGTACAATGAGCAGTTCTTC
>NA|TRBJ1-1|NA|TRBV19
CASSIQGLGTEAFF
TGTGCCAGTAGTATCCAGGGTTTGGGCACTGAAGCTTTCTTT
>NA|TRBJ1-2|TRBD1|TRBV28
CASSRDRAYSDGYTF
TGTGCCAGCAGTCGGGACAGGGCATATAGCGATGGCTACACCTTC
>few|TRBJ2-2|NA|TRBV6-8
CASSPAPHSQTGELFF
TGTGCCAGCAGTCCCGCCCCCCACTCCCAAACCGGGGAGCTGTTTTTT
>NA|TRBJ2-7|TRBD2|TRBV28
CASSLYLGTSGTPIRYEQYF
TGTGCCAGCAGTTTATATTTGGGGACTAGCGGGACTCCCATACGCTACGAGCAGTACTTC
>NA|TRBJ2-7|NA|TRBV28
CASRTGSIGEQYF
TGTGCCAGCAGAACAGGGTCTATCGGCGAGCAGTACTTC
>NA|TRBJ2-1|TRBD2|TRBV6-8
CASSQGLADYNEQFF
TGTGCCAGCAGCCAGGGACTAGCGGATTACAATGAGCAGTTCTTC
>NA|TRBJ2-7|TRBD2|TRBV28
CASSLTIAGASYEQYF
TGTGCCAGCAGCCTTACGATAGCGGGAGCGTCCTACGAGCAGTACTTC
>few|TRBJ2-3|TRBD2|TRBV11-3
CASSLTSGATDTQYF
TGTGCCAGCAGCCTTACTAGCGGAGCCACAGATACGCAGTATTTT
>few|TRBJ1-4|NA|TRBV28
CASSFVGKRDEKLFF
TGTGCCAGCAGTTTTGTAGGAAAGAGGGATGAAAAACTGTTTTTT
>NA|TRBJ2-3|TRBD1|TRBV19
CASRLGGTGAADTQYF
TGTGCCAGTAGATTAGGGGGGACAGGGGCCGCTGATACGCAGTATTTT
>NA|TRBJ2-7|NA|TRBV28
CASSPITTWGPIVWQYF
TGTGCCAGCAGTCCTATTACAACTTGGGGCCCTATTGTGTGGCAGTACTTC
>NA|TRBJ2-1|NA|TRBV6-7
CASSETPSLGDEQFF
TGTGCCAGCAGTGAAACTCCCTCCCTTGGAGATGAGCAGTTCTTC
>few|TRBJ2-1|NA|TRBV5-1
CASSFGRGDYEQFF
TGCGCCAGCAGCTTCGGGCGAGGTGATTATGAGCAGTTCTTC